This TCR beta chain was retrieved from a study of shared clonotypes between healthy human individuals (TCRdb year 2020). General notes on the study: Three men and two women, aged 18 to 49 years, made up the cohort. Between about 0.94 and 8.9 billion PBMCs per donor were obtained by leukapheresis. Libraries were prepared and TCR repertoires were sequenced by different laboratories using diverse techniques, in order to increase sequencing depth and limit assay-specific biases. Blood TCR repertoires of roughly 5 healthy adults were deeply sequenced to estimate repertoire size and the extent of clonotype sharing between individuals. For each donor, CD4 naive and CD4 memory were each given three plates, CD8 naive was given two plates, and CD8 memory was given one plate.

Per the germline V gene, SGHVS is the CDR1 and FNYEAQ is the CDR2. The CDR3 measures 17 amino acids from cysteine to phenylalanine. The only DNA kept is the CDR3, 51 bases in frame from the first base. V sheds 5 bases and J sheds 0 bases, leaving 19 bases between their ends. Notes on this clone: There is no known antigen for this receptor. Base qualities are not recorded, but no much larger clone differs from it by a single base.

Study-wide findings and limitations: Based on pairwise subsampling, the degree of clonotype sharing among donors was expected to be affected by sequencing depth. Compared with non-shared clonotypes, the clonotypes found in all four sorted-subset donors had higher generation probabilities. The small number of donors limited the genetic and exposure-history diversity represented. Estimated clonotype richness was generally larger for naive than for memory subsets. Sampling was limited to blood, and TCR repertoires in tissue likely differ from TCR repertoires in blood. Even with the large sequencing depth, rarefaction of the sorted-subset datasets indicated that sequencing was incomplete. Across a few donors, around 5.4% of naive CD4, roughly 3.5% of naive CD8, approximately 2.5% of memory CD4, and roughly 0.4% of memory CD8 clonotypes were shared.

CD8 naive samples were obtained by positive selection for CCR7 among CD45RO-negative cells, yielding a CD45RA+CCR7+ population from which TemRA cells were excluded. The donors were healthy, HIV-negative adults who had no recently reported acute infections or vaccinations. Every donor was a Caucasian adult living in Nashville, Tennessee, USA. Blood was collected by leukapheresis, and PBMCs were isolated by Ficoll-Histopaque density gradient centrifugation and then cryopreserved in liquid nitrogen vapor phase. Purity and quantity of every magnetically sorted T cell population were checked by analytical flow cytometry. Each sorted fraction had its genomic DNA isolated and then quantified by UV absorbance on a Nanodrop 2000c. Using the deep immunoSEQ assay, multiplex PCR amplified TCR CDR3 regions from genomic DNA. Extracted genomic DNA from each cell subset was distributed evenly across all wells of several immunoSEQ 96-well plates, and each plate was treated as a replicate. For sorted subsets, each replicate PCR was loaded with roughly 190 ng genomic DNA, equivalent to about 33,000 T cell genomes. Purified libraries were measured with a Qubit 3.0 fluorometer, size-checked on a Bioanalyzer 2100, and measured again with the KAPA Library Quantification kit. A separate single-read 150-cycle Illumina NextSeq 550 flow cell was used to sequence each immunoSEQ 96-well plate. The authors' pipeline ran thus. Because the immunoSEQ output held only junctional sequences and lacked quality scores, the filtering could not match the filtering applied to full-length reads. To assign V/J genes and CDR3, sequences were annotated against IMGT germline references using PyIR, a Python wrapper for IgBLAST v1.9. Reads were removed for weak V/J assignments (E-value above 1e-6), missing CDR3, stop codons, out-of-frame junctions, or ambiguous translated residues. V3J clonotypes were defined by identical inferred V gene, J gene, and CDR3 amino acid sequence. To compute the percentage overlap between repertoires, the number of shared unique clonotypes was divided by the size of the smaller repertoire. RTK rarefaction, the Chao1 estimator, and Recon v2.1 estimates of unobserved clonotypes were used to assess repertoire richness. Generation probabilities were computed with OLGA for all TCRbeta clonotypes obtained by the gDNA method from four donors. Drawn from immuneACCESS, this table holds only the in-frame rearrangements with V and J called that TCRdb kept. Clones are partly lost; checked studies trace under half to an unresolved V gene and leave the rest unexplained. V, J and clone size derive from that table, while D and trimming were established from the DNA sequence. The sample table lists about 2.1 million clones, roughly 91% of them with a count of one. The ten largest account for roughly 1.7% of the sample.

The sequence derives from a man between 18 and 29 years old in good health. Some clones in this sample may be carry-over from other donors' samples. The rearrangement combines TRBV7-6 with TRBJ1-2; the D gene is possibly TRBD1, with 5 bases matching. The sequenced material came from naive CD8+ T cells from PBMCs. The cell subset or site label here, explained by the study, means: CD45RA+CCR7+. At the DNA level, the sequence is TGTGCCAGCAGCCCTGAGGTTGCGGGACCACCTAACTATGGCTACACCTTC. Protein translation: CASSPEVAGPPNYGYTF.